The present T cell receptor (beta chain) was sequenced within a study of OX40 agonist ivuxolimab in advanced cancers. As for the study in general: The dose-escalation cohort was about 87% male, with a mean age of about 60 years, ranging about 23 to 80.

Study-wide results and caveats: Relatively little clonal expansion, among the lowest observed, appeared in partial responders at 0.1-3.0 mg/kg.

CDR3 length: 13 amino acids. The germline gives CDR1 MDHEN, CDR2 SYDVKM. Trimming took 2 bases from V and 5 from J, leaving 9 bases between them. The repertoire was sequenced with immunoSEQ multiplex PCR; TCRdb's copy has only in-frame clones and lacks some. The sample includes about 35,000 clones, roughly 89% of them seen just once. On this clone itself: Its antigen remains unknown.

The clonotype originates from an adult with an advanced solid tumor such as melanoma, head and neck, liver or kidney cancer. Material: CD4+ or CD8+ T cells sorted from blood, obtained in a trial of the OX40 agonist ivuxolimab. This chain uses TRBV28 with TRBJ2-5; D might be TRBD1 or TRBD2, each matching 5 bases. The CDR3 loop reads CASSLAREETQYF. The DNA for the CDR3 is TGTGCCAGCAGTTTAGCCAGGGAGGAGACCCAGTACTTC.